This TCR beta chain was sequenced for a study of OX40 agonist ivuxolimab in advanced cancers. CDR3 length: 15 residues. Germline CDR1 MNHEY, CDR2 SVGAGI. V was pared by 6 bases and J by 1 base, with 5 bases of the junction left unmatched. Sequencing used immunoSEQ multiplex PCR; TCRdb keeps in-frame clones, though not all of them. The repertoire holds tens of thousands of clones, with more than 90% as singletons. This TCR was sampled from an adult with an advanced solid tumor such as melanoma, head and neck, liver or kidney cancer. V usage is TRBV6-5 and J usage is TRBJ2-1; 8 bases match TRBD2. The sequencing here drew on CD4+ or CD8+ T cells sorted from blood, taken in a trial of the OX40 agonist ivuxolimab. CDR3 sequence reads: CASSQRGGSYNEQFF. CDR3 in DNA: TGTGCCAGCAGCCAACGGGGGGGGTCCTACAATGAGCAGTTCTTC.